The next 8 T cell receptor beta chains were all read from a single sample in a study of read filtering for tumor transcriptome and immune sequencing. From about 400 ng of RNA, a library with molecular barcoded alpha/delta and beta/gamma adaptors was made. TCRdb recomputed calls from the reads with MiXCR, one row per CDR3 protein. The sample has roughly 5,800 distinct CDR3 sequences; 23% are singletons. What was sequenced was a population of CD138-negative cells sorted from bone marrow. The receptor set was obtained from a donor at least 40 years old with multiple myeloma.

Comments on this clonotype: At one end the junction does not follow the germline gene, possibly because of a read error. The rearrangement links TRBV20-1 to TRBJ1-5, with TRBD1 as a possible D gene (6 bases). Germline CDR1 is DFQATT and CDR2 is SNEGSKA (reference sequence). The CDR3 runs to 15 residues. The CDR3 here is CSARTSTGRAQPQYF. The CDR3 DNA reads TGCAGTGCTAGAACCAGTACAGGGAGGGCTCAGCCCCAGTACTTT.

The DNA of the CDR3 is TGCGCCAGCAGCCCTTCCAAGACTAGCGGGAGGGCCGGGGCCGGGGAGCTGTTTTTT. It is translated as CASSPSKTSGRAGAGELFF. The V gene is TRBV4-3, the J gene TRBJ2-2, with 14 bases identical to TRBD2. V dropped 4 bases and J dropped 6; count of bases not matched to a gene: 13. Per germline, CDR1 LGHNA and CDR2 YSLEER. The CDR3 has 19 residues.

The sample holds many counts of this clonotype. The CDR3 is CASSLNGDEQYF. CDR3 DNA sequence: TGTGCCAGCAGCTTAAACGGGGACGAGCAGTACTTC. The chain couples TRBV7-2 to TRBJ2-7, with D possibly matching TRBD2 (5 bases). Trimming shortened V by 2 bases and J by 5 bases, and 7 bases separated the two germline ends. Germline assignment: CDR1 SGHTA and CDR2 FQGNSA. CDR3 size: 12 residues.

The table lists this clonotype with many counts. The chain carries TRBV6-1 and TRBJ2-5; D gene unclear. With 2 bases removed from V and 6 bases from J, the gap between germline ends came to 7 bases. The length of the CDR3 is 12 residues. Per the germline V gene, CDR1 is MNHNS and CDR2 is SASEGT. The CDR3 spells CASSEIRKTQYF. Here the CDR3 DNA reads TGTGCCAGCAGTGAAATCAGAAAGACCCAGTACTTC.

This clonotype turned up a few times. The J gene is TRBJ1-5, the V gene TRBV2; D is perhaps TRBD1 (6 bases). The CDR3 extends over 16 amino acids. Trimming shortened V by 8 bases and J by 0 bases, and 17 bases separated the two germline ends. Germline CDR1 SNHLY, CDR2 FYNNEI. DNA of the CDR3: TGTGCCAGCTCGACGGGGGGGGGCGGTAGCAATCAGCCCCAGCATTTT. It specifies CASSTGGGGSNQPQHF.

Comments on this clonotype: It may be a read error: a sequence one base away is much more abundant. This CDR3 is missing its conserved last phenylalanine or tryptophan, likely due to a read error. The CDR3 DNA reads as TGTGCCAGCAGCCCCACCAGGGGGTCAGATACGCAGTATCTT. This sequence encodes CASSPTRGSDTQYL. V usage is TRBV7-2 and J usage is TRBJ2-3; TRBD1 matches 7 bases. Trimming at V came to 5 bases and at J to 4 bases, leaving 6 bases not matched to a gene. CDR3 length: 14 amino acids. The germline CDR1 and CDR2 sequences are SGHTA and FQGNSA.

Points on this clonotype: This may be a read error: a much more frequent sequence differs by one nucleotide. The V gene is TRBV4-3, the J gene TRBJ2-1; D is perhaps TRBD1 or TRBD2 (6 bases each). The V gene's germline CDR1 is LGHNA and CDR2 YSLEER. The CDR3 covers 17 residues. The CDR3 DNA sequence: TGCGCCAGCAGCCAAGAGGGGGGCCTTAGCTCCTACGATGAGCAGTTCTTC. Amino acid sequence: CASSQEGGLSSYDEQFF.

The chain carries TRBV5-1 and TRBJ2-7; D remains ambiguous. CDR3 length: 12 amino acids. V lost 3 bases and J lost 0, with 4 bases in between. CDR1 and CDR2 from the germline V gene are SGHRS and YFSETQ. The CDR3 here is CASSSSSYEQYF. The CDR3 DNA reads TGCGCCAGCAGCTCCAGCTCCTACGAGCAGTACTTC.